These 6 T cell receptor beta chains were all obtained from the same sample, sequenced in a study of siplizumab effects on memory and regulatory T cells. Clones were sequenced by immunoSEQ multiplex PCR, and TCRdb holds only the in-frame ones, with some missing. The sample carries about 100,000 clones, 94% recorded once. Source material: Tregs sorted from blood. The receptors stem from a human donor in good health.

The chain links TRBV27 to TRBJ2-7; maybe TRBD2 (6 bases). Germline V lookup: CDR1 MNHEY, CDR2 SMNVEV (reference sequence). The CDR3 has 15 residues. V gave up 4 bases and J gave up 4 bases, with 17 bases separating them. This CDR3 is CASSSHSGGAYEQYF. The DNA of the CDR3 is TGTGCCAGCAGTTCCCATTCCGGAGGGGCTTACGAGCAGTACTTC.

This clone came up a few times. This rearrangement joins TRBV18 to TRBJ1-2, with D perhaps matching TRBD1 (5 bases). The length of the CDR3 is 13 residues. V lost 3 bases and J 5 bases, leaving 10 bases between the germline ends. Germline V lookup: CDR1 KGHSH, CDR2 LQKENI. The CDR3 DNA reads as TGTGCCAGCTCACCCGGGACGGATTATGGCTACACCTTC. Translated: CASSPGTDYGYTF.

Here the CDR3 reads CASKPRGGKPPESAYNEQFF. The CDR3 DNA sequence: TGTGCCAGTAAGCCGCGCGGCGGGAAACCGCCGGAGAGCGCCTACAATGAGCAGTTCTTC. The rearrangement links TRBV19 to TRBJ2-1; tentative D call: TRBD2 (6 bases). There are 20 residues in the CDR3. The germline gives CDR1 LNHDA, CDR2 SQIVND (reference sequence). Deletions cut 7 bases from V and 2 bases from J, with 30 bases between.

This chain links TRBV7-6 with TRBJ1-5, with a tentative D call TRBD1 (6 bases). Per germline, CDR1 SGHVS and CDR2 FNYEAQ. The V end lost 5 bases, the J end lost 7 bases, and 18 bases lay between the germline ends. The CDR3 is 15 residues long. CDR3 DNA: TGTGCCAGCAGCCCCCAAGCGGCTGGGGGCCAGCCCCAGCATTTT. Protein product: CASSPQAAGGQPQHF.

J is TRBJ2-1 and V is TRBV5-1; D is possibly TRBD1 (5 bases). CDR1 SGHRS and CDR2 YFSETQ come from the germline V gene. The germline V and J ends were trimmed by 4 bases and 8 bases, with 10 bases remaining between them. CDR3 size: 12 residues. This CDR3 reads CASSARVYEQFF. The DNA of the CDR3 is TGCGCCAGCAGCGCCAGGGTCTATGAGCAGTTCTTC.

This clone was observed a single time. The chain employs TRBV27 and TRBJ1-5; weak D call: TRBD1 (5 bases). Germline V gene sequence: CDR1 MNHEY, CDR2 SMNVEV (reference sequence). CDR3 length: 15 residues. V was cut by 5 bases and J by 6 bases, with 17 bases left in between. The CDR3 loop is CASSASPDRVQPQHF. Written as DNA, the CDR3 is TGTGCCAGCAGTGCGAGTCCCGACAGAGTTCAGCCCCAGCATTTT.